This T cell receptor beta chain was documented in a study of OX40 agonist ivuxolimab in advanced cancers. Study context: In this cohort, patients received ivuxolimab, an agonistic anti-OX40 (CD134) antibody.

Peripheral blood came from all dose cohorts at three timepoints. Looked up from germline, CDR1 is MDHEN and CDR2 is SYDVKM. V gave up 5 bases and J gave up 3 bases, with 8 bases separating them. This CDR3 is 14 amino acids long. Study-wide results and limits: Low normalized clonal expansion also occurred in some nonresponding patients. In CD8+ T cells, expanded clones were on average more numerous than in CD4+.

In regard to this clone: The antigen remains undetermined.

Some clones are missing from TCRdb's copy, which holds only in-frame ones; the method was immunoSEQ multiplex PCR. The sample holds approximately 70,000 clones, roughly 90% seen once. The sequencing used CD4+ or CD8+ T cells sorted from blood, collected in a trial of the OX40 agonist ivuxolimab. The chain links TRBV28 to TRBJ1-6, with no clear D. This TCR came from an adult with an advanced solid tumor such as melanoma, head and neck, liver or kidney cancer. In DNA, the CDR3 is TGTGCCAGCAGTCCGGCGGACTATAATTCACCCCTCCACTTT. This sequence encodes CASSPADYNSPLHF.